This T cell receptor beta chain was captured by sequencing in a study of blood T cell repertoires in COVID-19. Study context: Acute-phase and convalescent COVID-19 samples originated in the United States, Italy and Spain.

The method was immunoSEQ multiplex PCR; TCRdb's version includes in-frame clones alone and lacks a portion of them. The sample yields around 140,000 clones, roughly 88% seen once. This CDR3 is 13 amino acids long. CDR1 is MDHEN, CDR2 SYDVKM, per germline. The V gene lost 6 bases and the J gene lost 1 base, with 10 bases spanning the gap. This clone was detected only a few times. The receptor was derived from a man aged 65 to 85 with active COVID-19. The chain uses TRBV28 and TRBJ2-7, with D unresolved. Sample: peripheral blood. The CDR3 DNA sequence: TGTGCCAGCAGACCCCCCAGTTCCTACGAGCAGTACTTC. It codes for CASRPPSSYEQYF.